These 19 T cell receptor beta chains originate from one sample sequenced in a study of CD8+ T cells in alopecia areata. Treatment of the sample: oral pan-JAK inhibitor, 5-10 mg twice daily. Extraction of RNA preceded its reverse transcription into cDNA, which served as the sequencing template. The table came from immunoSEQ multiplex PCR; TCRdb's copy has only in-frame clones and leaves some out. The sample holds some 170,000 clones, roughly 60% seen once. The sequencing here drew on CD4+ T cells sorted from blood, taken between weeks 55 and 65, from a patient treated with tofacitinib. The receptors here all came from a human donor with alopecia areata.

This clone has only a few counts. The chain links TRBV29-1 to TRBJ1-4, with unresolved D. V dropped 4 bases and J dropped 5 bases, with 11 bases sitting between them. From germline, CDR1 is SQVTM and CDR2 ANQGSEA. The CDR3 sequence is 13 residues long. The chain's CDR3 is CSVGGRANEKLFF. CDR3 coding DNA: TGCAGCGTTGGTGGCAGAGCCAATGAAAAACTGTTTTTT.

This clone appeared a few times. The chain combines TRBV6-5 with TRBJ2-3; D call uncertain. The V gene lost 0 bases and the J gene lost 3 bases, with 7 bases spanning the gap. CDR3 length: 14 residues. Germline CDR1 MNHEY, CDR2 SVGAGI. CDR3 DNA: TGTGCCAGCAGTTACTCGAAAGTGACAGATACGCAGTATTTT. Translated, it gives CASSYSKVTDTQYF.

This clone was detected only a few times. The J gene is TRBJ2-2, the V gene TRBV5-6; D ambiguous. Looked up from germline, CDR1 is SGHDT and CDR2 is YYEEEE. V dropped 4 bases and J dropped 2 bases, with 9 bases sitting between them. The CDR3 length is 14 residues. The CDR3 nucleotides are TGTGCCAGCAGCACCAGTCTAAACACCGGGGAGCTGTTTTTT. This translates into CASSTSLNTGELFF. Full variable domain (outside the CDR3, taken from reference TRBV5-6 and TRBJ2-2): DAGVTQSPTHLIKTRGQQVTLRCSPKSGHDTVSWYQQALGQGPQFIFQYYEEEERQRGNFPDRFSGHQFPNYSSELNVNALLLGDSALYLCASSTSLNTGELFFGEGSRLTVL.

This chain joins TRBV30 and TRBJ1-4, with 12 bases identical to TRBD1. V lost 2 bases, J lost 8 bases, and 3 bases stayed unmatched. The CDR3 has 14 amino acids. CDR1 is GTSNPN and CDR2 is SVGIG in the germline V gene (reference sequence). In DNA form, the CDR3 reads TGTGCCTGGAGTCGGGACAGGGGGCGAGAAAAACTGTTTTTT. This encodes CAWSRDRGREKLFF.

J is TRBJ2-5 and V is TRBV11-3; D call uncertain. This CDR3 comprises 14 residues. V lost 1 base, J lost 2 bases, and 8 bases lay in between. Germline V CDR1 and CDR2: SGHNT, YENEEA. CDR3 bases: TGTGCCAGCAGCTTAGCACGGATACAAGAGACCCAGTACTTC. It is translated as CASSLARIQETQYF.

The chain joins TRBV29-1 to TRBJ2-7; 10 bases are a match to TRBD1. This CDR3 region has 14 residues. Germline V gene lookup returns CDR1 SQVTM and CDR2 ANQGSEA. V trimming: 6 bases; J trimming: 5 bases; junction bases outside the gene matches: 10. CDR3 protein: CSVGSGQGIHEQYF. The CDR3 DNA reads TGCAGCGTCGGATCGGGACAGGGGATCCACGAGCAGTACTTC.

V usage is TRBV7-3 and J usage is TRBJ1-1, with D possibly being TRBD1 (5 bases). The V and J ends lost 5 bases and 0 bases respectively, with 13 bases between them. This CDR3 spans 15 amino acids. Germline V CDR1 and CDR2: SGHTA, FQGTGA. CDR3 DNA sequence: TGTGCCAGCAGCCCCGCGGGACCGATGAACACTGAAGCTTTCTTT. Translating gives CASSPAGPMNTEAFF.

This clone was seen a handful of times. CDR3 region: CASRDQTYNSPLHF. The CDR3 bases are TGCGCCAGCAGAGACCAGACCTATAATTCACCCCTCCACTTT. The gene calls are TRBV5-1 and TRBJ1-6; D ambiguous. The V end was cut by 5 bases, the J end by 2 bases, with 8 bases between. Looked up from germline, CDR1 is SGHRS and CDR2 is YFSETQ. CDR3 length: 14 residues.

This sequence joins TRBV7-2 and TRBJ2-7; 9 nucleotides agree with TRBD1. This CDR3 spans 14 amino acids. V shed 4 bases, J shed 4 bases, and the junction held 5 bases outside the gene matches. CDR1 SGHTA and CDR2 FQGNSA come from the germline V gene. CDR3 in amino acids: CASSSETGGYEQYF. The CDR3 DNA follows: TGTGCCAGCAGCTCCGAGACAGGGGGATACGAGCAGTACTTC.

As concerns this clone: This specimen includes other DNA sequences encoding the same CDR3. The chain is built from TRBV11-2 and TRBJ1-2; D remains unclear. Germline V gene data show CDR1 as SGHAT and CDR2 as FQNNGV. V lost 1 base to trimming and J lost 3 bases, with 9 bases between them. The CDR3 is made up of 14 amino acids. The CDR3 DNA is TGTGCCAGCAGCTTAGCCGGAGGATACTATGGCTACACCTTC. Translated, it gives CASSLAGGYYGYTF.

The chain combines TRBV18 with TRBJ1-1; 7 bases map to TRBD1. V gave up 4 bases and J gave up 5 bases; unmatched junction bases: 4. CDR1 and CDR2 from the germline V gene are KGHSH and LQKENI. The CDR3 totals 13 residues. The CDR3 sequence: CASSLQDRTEAFF. The CDR3 bases are TGTGCCAGCTCACTACAGGACAGGACTGAAGCTTTCTTT.

Turning to this clone: Other DNA sequences in the same sample also yield this CDR3. The CDR3 is CSVVRGPEAFF. The CDR3 bases are TGCAGCGTTGTTAGGGGACCTGAAGCTTTCTTT. The chain has TRBV29-1 and TRBJ1-1; D possibly corresponds to TRBD1 (5 bases). Germline V gives CDR1 SQVTM, CDR2 ANQGSEA. CDR3 length: 11 residues. Trimming took 4 bases from V and 6 from J, leaving 9 bases between them.

To note about this clone: Relative to the germline gene, one junction end is altered; a read error may explain this. The chain combines TRBV6-1 with TRBJ2-7, with D possibly TRBD1 on 5 matching bases. CDR1 MNHNS and CDR2 SASEGT come from the germline V gene. The CDR3 runs 13 residues. The CDR3 is CAISVQGGYEQYF. DNA of the CDR3: TGTGCCATCAGTGTTCAGGGTGGGTACGAGCAGTACTTC.

This clone was counted at least ten times. The CDR3 loop is CASASGRWNDLDNGYTF. DNA of the CDR3: TGTGCCAGCGCTTCGGGCAGGTGGAATGACCTTGACAATGGCTACACCTTC. This rearrangement joins TRBV19 to TRBJ1-2; D is undetermined. The CDR3 extends over 17 amino acids. Per germline, CDR1 LNHDA and CDR2 SQIVND (reference sequence). Trimming removed 9 bases from V and 6 bases from J, with 29 bases in between.

This clone was seen more than once but under ten times. The V and J genes are TRBV6-5 and TRBJ2-5; TRBD2 might be the D (5 bases). V lost 5 bases and J 5 bases, leaving 12 bases between the germline ends. Germline CDR1 reads MNHEY; CDR2 reads SVGAGI. The CDR3 spans 13 residues. The CDR3 is CASSPTSMETQYF. CDR3 nucleotides: TGTGCCAGCAGTCCTACTAGTATGGAGACCCAGTACTTC.

The CDR3 region has the DNA TGTGCCATCAGTGAACGGACGGACGGCACAGATACGCAGTATTTT. Translation: CAISERTDGTDTQYF. The rearrangement uses TRBV10-3 and TRBJ2-3; the D is unclear. The CDR3 is 15 residues long. Looked up from germline, CDR1 is ENHRY and CDR2 is SYGVKD. Trimming took off 3 bases at V and 1 base at J, with 11 bases between the two ends.

This chain links TRBV2 with TRBJ2-5; 8 bases align to TRBD1. Germline-derived CDR1 and CDR2 are SNHLY and FYNNEI. CDR3 size: 13 residues. After removal of 4 bases from V and 4 bases from J, the junction contained 2 bases not matched to a gene. The CDR3 sequence: CASSGQGRETQYF. CDR3 nucleotide sequence: TGTGCCAGCAGTGGACAGGGGAGAGAGACCCAGTACTTC. Full variable domain (rest looked up from reference TRBV2 and TRBJ2-5): EPEVTQTPSHQVTQMGQEVILRCVPISNHLYFYWYRQILGQKVEFLVSFYNNEISEKSEIFDDQFSVERPDGSNFTLKIRSTKLEDSAMYFCASSGQGRETQYFGPGTRLLVL.

The V and J genes are TRBV5-4 and TRBJ1-4, with TRBD1 as a possible D gene (5 bases). This CDR3 region has 15 residues. V lost 4 bases and J lost 8, with 18 bases in between. In germline, CDR1 is SGHNT, CDR2 YYREEE (reference sequence). This CDR3 reads CASSQDLREGEKLFF. In DNA, the CDR3 is TGTGCCAGCAGCCAAGATCTCAGGGAGGGGGAAAAACTGTTTTTT.

The chain is built from TRBV5-1 and TRBJ2-2; D not certain. The CDR3 is 14 residues long. V shed 4 bases and J shed 6 bases, with 13 bases lying between them. In germline, CDR1 is SGHRS, CDR2 YFSETQ. The CDR3 nucleotides are TGCGCCAGCAGCGTGGAACCAGGTCCCGGGGAGCTGTTTTTT. The encoded protein is CASSVEPGPGELFF.